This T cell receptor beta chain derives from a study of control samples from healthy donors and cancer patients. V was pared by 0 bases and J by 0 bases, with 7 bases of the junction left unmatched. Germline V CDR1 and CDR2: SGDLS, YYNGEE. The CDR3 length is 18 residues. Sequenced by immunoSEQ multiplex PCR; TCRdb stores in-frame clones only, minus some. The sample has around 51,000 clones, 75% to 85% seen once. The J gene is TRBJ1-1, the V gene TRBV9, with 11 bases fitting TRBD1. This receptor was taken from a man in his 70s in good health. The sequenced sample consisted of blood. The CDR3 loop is CASSVGPGTGGMNTEAFF. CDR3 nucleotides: TGTGCCAGCAGCGTAGGCCCCGGGACAGGGGGTATGAACACTGAAGCTTTCTTT.